These 30 T cell receptor beta chains share one sample of origin, sequenced in a study of shared clonotypes between healthy human individuals. Generated by immunoSEQ multiplex PCR, the TCRdb table keeps only in-frame clones and is missing some. The table has about 380,000 clones, about 96% seen once. The sample consisted of memory CD8+ T cells sorted from blood. Subset indicated: CD45RO+ cells pooled with CCR7-negative TemRA cells. All receptors derive from a man aged 30 to 45 in good health.

This chain links TRBV9 with TRBJ2-3; TRBD1 matches at 9 bases. The CDR3 length is 15 residues. V was clipped by 2 bases and J by 2 bases; unmatched bases: 3. Germline loops: CDR1 SGDLS, CDR2 YYNGEE. The CDR3 DNA follows: TGTGCCAGCAGCGTCGGGACAGGGAACACAGATACGCAGTATTTT. This encodes CASSVGTGNTDTQYF.

The chain joins TRBV6-5 to TRBJ2-2, with D perhaps matching TRBD2 (6 bases). The V and J ends lost 8 bases and 2 bases respectively, with 12 bases between them. The CDR3 runs 14 residues. The germline gives CDR1 MNHEY, CDR2 SVGAGI. DNA for the CDR3: TGTGCCAGCCGCAGGACTACAAACACCGGGGAGCTGTTTTTT. Its protein product is CASRRTTNTGELFF.

The V and J genes are TRBV28 and TRBJ2-1; 12 bases align to TRBD2. The CDR3 sequence is 16 residues long. The V and J ends lost 3 bases and 9 bases, in that order; junction bases with no gene match: 9. Germline CDR1 is MDHEN and CDR2 is SYDVKM. The CDR3 sequence is CASSFLRTSGKGEQFF. The CDR3 nucleotides are TGTGCCAGCAGTTTCCTCCGGACTAGCGGGAAGGGTGAGCAGTTCTTC.

The chain has TRBV18 and TRBJ2-5; D might be TRBD2 (6 bases). The CDR3 length is 15 residues. V lost 2 bases and J lost 4, with 14 bases in between. Germline V gene sequence: CDR1 KGHSH, CDR2 LQKENI. The CDR3 reads CASSPVVTGAETQYF. Written as DNA, the CDR3 is TGTGCCAGCTCACCAGTAGTCACGGGAGCAGAGACCCAGTACTTC. Full variable domain (outside the CDR3, taken from reference TRBV18 and TRBJ2-5): NAGVMQNPRHLVRRRGQEARLRCSPMKGHSHVYWYRQLPEEGLKFMVYLQKENIIDESGMPKERFSAEFPKEGPSILRIQQVVRGDSAAYFCASSPVVTGAETQYFGPGTRLLVL.

V is TRBV7-3 and J is TRBJ2-3; D unresolved. CDR3 size: 14 residues. Germline CDR1 and CDR2: SGHTA and FQGTGA. The ends were cut back, 0 bases at V and 4 bases at J, with 8 bases in the middle. This chain's CDR3 is CASSLTVGADTQYF. CDR3 DNA sequence: TGTGCCAGCAGCTTAACAGTGGGCGCAGATACGCAGTATTTT.

The chain couples TRBV18 to TRBJ2-7; 7 nucleotides line up with TRBD1. With 2 bases clipped from V and 0 bases from J, the junction kept 10 bases outside the gene matches. Per germline, CDR1 KGHSH and CDR2 LQKENI. This CDR3 has 17 residues. The CDR3: CASSPTTGRLSSYEQYF. For the CDR3, the DNA is TGTGCCAGCTCACCAACGACAGGGCGACTCAGCTCCTACGAGCAGTACTTC.

This chain connects TRBV5-4 to TRBJ2-7; TRBD2 aligns across 7 bases. The CDR3 consists of 14 residues. J lost 12 bases, V lost 0 bases, and 12 bases had no gene match. The germline gives CDR1 SGHNT, CDR2 YYREEE (reference sequence). CDR3 loop: CASSLGPLLTGGYF. The CDR3 DNA reads as TGTGCCAGCAGCTTGGGACCTCTACTAACGGGAGGGTACTTC.

The V gene is TRBV28, the J gene TRBJ1-3, with TRBD1 matching over 8 bases. The CDR3 loop spans 21 amino acids. With V trimmed by 3 bases and J by 4 bases, 23 bases remained unmatched. Germline V gene sequence: CDR1 MDHEN, CDR2 SYDVKM. For the CDR3, the DNA is TGTGCCAGCAGTTTGTTGCTAAGACCTGAACAGGGGGAGGGAGGCGGAAACACCATATATTTT. Residues: CASSLLLRPEQGEGGGNTIYF.

The chain carries TRBV6-1 and TRBJ2-3; D gene uncertain. V was pared by 4 bases and J by 4 bases, with 9 bases between. Germline V gene data show CDR1 as MNHNS and CDR2 as SASEGT. The CDR3 is 13 residues long. In nucleotides, the CDR3 is TGTGCCAGCAGTGGAGGACGGGCAGATACGCAGTATTTT. As protein: CASSGGRADTQYF.

The chain links TRBV11-2 to TRBJ1-1; the D is unclear. V was clipped by 5 bases and J by 5 bases, with 15 bases between them. Looked up from germline, CDR1 is SGHAT and CDR2 is FQNNGV. The CDR3 runs to 14 residues. In DNA form, the CDR3 reads TGTGCCAGCAGCCAATCTGGGCTGCGGACTGAAGCTTTCTTT. Translated, it gives CASSQSGLRTEAFF.

The gene calls are TRBV10-3 and TRBJ2-7, with D hard to call. CDR1 ENHRY and CDR2 SYGVKD come from the germline V gene. The CDR3 covers 16 residues. Trimming left V 2 bases short and J 0 bases short, with 14 bases between. CDR3 sequence (DNA): TGTGCCATCAGTGAGGGGGTTCTAGAGAACTCCTACGAGCAGTACTTC. Its protein product is CAISEGVLENSYEQYF.

This chain joins TRBV19 and TRBJ1-2, with D unresolved. From germline, CDR1 is LNHDA and CDR2 SQIVND (reference sequence). CDR3 length: 12 residues. V was clipped by 8 bases and J by 2 bases, with 9 bases between them. CDR3 sequence (DNA): TGTGCCAGTGAAACAGAGAACTATGGCTACACCTTC. It codes for CASETENYGYTF.

The V and J genes are TRBV28 and TRBJ2-7; D is unclear. CDR3 size: 13 residues. Trimming removed 4 bases at V and 5 bases at J, with 12 bases between. The germline V gene has CDR1 MDHEN and CDR2 SYDVKM. CDR3 region: CASSSGSRHEQYF. The CDR3 DNA follows: TGTGCCAGCAGTTCCGGGTCACGGCACGAGCAGTACTTC. Drawing the rest from reference TRBV28 and TRBJ2-7, the complete variable domain is DVKVTQSSRYLVKRTGEKVFLECVQDMDHENMFWYRQDPGLGLRLIYFSYDVKMKEKGDIPEGYSVSREKKERFSLILESASTNQTSMYLCASSSGSRHEQYFGPGTRLTVT.

The chain uses TRBV19 and TRBJ2-1, with D possibly matching TRBD1 (5 bases). The ends were cut back, 5 bases at V and 4 bases at J, with 9 bases in the middle. The CDR3 length is 13 residues. Germline CDR1 is LNHDA and CDR2 is SQIVND (reference sequence). The CDR3 DNA reads as TGTGCCAGTAGTGCGACAGCATACAATGAGCAGTTCTTC. Translated, it gives CASSATAYNEQFF.

The chain uses TRBV6-5 and TRBJ2-3, with 10 bases aligning to TRBD2. V shed 6 bases and J 8 bases; nucleotides not matched to a gene: 2. Germline V gene sequence: CDR1 MNHEY, CDR2 SVGAGI. This CDR3 has 12 amino acids. The CDR3 nucleotides are TGTGCCAGCAGCCGGACTAGCGGTACGCAGTATTTT. Residues: CASSRTSGTQYF.

A few counts support this clone. The chain is built from TRBV4-1 and TRBJ2-7; TRBD1 agrees at 10 bases. Germline values: CDR1 MGHRA, CDR2 YSYEKL. Trimming cost V 4 bases and J 3 bases; bases outside gene matches: 6. This CDR3 is built from 15 residues. The DNA of the CDR3 is TGCGCCAGCAGCCTTTCCGGGACAGGGGACTACGAGCAGTACTTC. This gives the protein CASSLSGTGDYEQYF.

This chain uses TRBV14 with TRBJ2-2; TRBD2 agrees at 10 bases. The CDR3 loop spans 15 amino acids. V lost 6 bases, J lost 3 bases, and 4 bases stayed unmatched. Germline V gene sequence: CDR1 SGHDN, CDR2 FVKESK. CDR3 in DNA: TGTGCCAGCAGTTTAGCGGGAGGTTACACCGGGGAGCTGTTTTTT. This sequence encodes CASSLAGGYTGELFF.

The chain employs TRBV15 and TRBJ2-1; 7 nucleotides line up with TRBD2. The CDR3 spans 17 residues. CDR1 is LNHNV and CDR2 is YYDKDF in the germline V gene (reference sequence). J lost 0 bases, V lost 0 bases, and 5 bases had no gene match. CDR3 coding DNA: TGTGCCACCAGCAGAGATGGGCTAGCGGACTCCTACAATGAGCAGTTCTTC. Amino acid sequence: CATSRDGLADSYNEQFF. The entire variable domain, with the rest obtained from reference TRBV15 and TRBJ2-1, is as follows: DAMVIQNPRYQVTQFGKPVTLSCSQTLNHNVMYWYQQKSSQAPKLLFHYYDKDFNNEADTPDNFQSRRPNTSFCFLDIRSPGLGDTAMYLCATSRDGLADSYNEQFFGPGTRLTVL.

The CDR3 DNA follows: TGCAGCGTGATGACAAAAATGAACACTGAAGCTTTCTTT. As protein: CSVMTKMNTEAFF. The chain has TRBV29-1 and TRBJ1-1; D uncertain. V dropped 6 bases and J dropped 0 bases, with 11 bases sitting between them. The CDR3 loop spans 13 amino acids. Germline V gene lookup returns CDR1 SQVTM and CDR2 ANQGSEA.

The chain has TRBV7-9 and TRBJ2-7; 7 positions match TRBD2. The CDR3 has 14 residues. V was clipped by 4 bases and J by 6 bases; unmatched bases: 9. CDR1 is SEHNR, CDR2 FQNEAQ, per germline (reference sequence). The CDR3, as DNA: TGTGCCAGCAGCTCCACTCCTTGGGGGGGCGAGCAGTACTTC. It codes for CASSSTPWGGEQYF. The whole variable domain, remainder taken from reference TRBV7-9 and TRBJ2-7, is DTGVSQNPRHKITKRGQNVTFRCDPISEHNRLYWYRQTLGQGPEFLTYFQNEAQLEKSRLLSDRFSAERPKGSFSTLEIQRTEQGDSAMYLCASSSTPWGGEQYFGPGTRLTVT.

This chain's CDR3 is CASSLTDGTGSYEQYF. The CDR3 region has the DNA TGTGCCAGCAGCCTCACCGACGGGACAGGGTCCTACGAGCAGTACTTC. The V call is TRBV5-8, the J call TRBJ2-7; 9 bases agree with TRBD1. CDR3 length equals 16 residues. Unmatched junction bases numbered 9, after V lost 4 bases and J lost 1 base. Germline CDR1 and CDR2: SGHTS and YDEGEE.

The chain is built from TRBV7-8 and TRBJ1-4; D is uncertain. The CDR3 contains 12 residues. The germline CDR1 and CDR2 sequences are SGHVS and FQNEAQ. V lost 8 bases to trimming and J lost 5 bases, with 9 bases between them. The CDR3 nucleotides are TGTGCCAGCGCAAGATTAAATGAAAAACTGTTTTTT. Protein sequence: CASARLNEKLFF.

V gene TRBV27 combines with J gene TRBJ1-1; 8 bases match TRBD1. J gave up 4 bases and V 4 bases, and 11 bases lay outside the gene matches. This CDR3 comprises 16 residues. CDR1 is MNHEY and CDR2 is SMNVEV in the germline V gene (reference sequence). CDR3 sequence: CASSWIARGRSTEAFF. Written as DNA, the CDR3 is TGTGCCAGCAGTTGGATCGCCAGGGGGCGCAGCACTGAAGCTTTCTTT.

This chain uses TRBV25-1 with TRBJ2-7, with TRBD2 as a possible D gene (6 bases). V lost 6 bases and J lost 4, with 25 bases in between. This CDR3 comprises 17 residues. Looked up from germline, CDR1 is MGHDK and CDR2 is SYGVNS. CDR3 residues: CASSGTGSRDFSYEQYF. CDR3 nucleotides: TGTGCCAGCAGCGGGACTGGGTCCAGGGACTTTAGTTACGAGCAGTACTTC.

J is TRBJ2-3 and V is TRBV28; TRBD2 matches at 10 bases. J was trimmed by 0 bases and V by 6 bases; bases with no gene match: 9. The CDR3 has 17 amino acids. Germline CDR1 reads MDHEN; CDR2 reads SYDVKM. The CDR3 region has the DNA TGTGCCAGCAGGGGAGCGGGAGGGCCGTCGAGCACAGATACGCAGTATTTT. As protein: CASRGAGGPSSTDTQYF.

The CDR3 protein is CASSLGGLGNQPQHF. The CDR3 nucleotides are TGTGCCAGCAGCTTAGGGGGACTCGGCAATCAGCCCCAGCATTTT. The chain joins TRBV7-3 to TRBJ1-5, with D perhaps matching TRBD1 (5 bases). V lost 2 bases and J 2 bases, leaving 10 bases between the germline ends. The CDR3 spans 15 residues. CDR1 and CDR2 (germline): SGHTA, FQGTGA.

This clone occurred a few times. The V gene is TRBV7-2, the J gene TRBJ1-2, with D tentatively TRBD1 (5 bases). Trimming left V 1 base short and J 4 bases short, with 10 bases between. This CDR3 region has 14 residues. The V gene's germline CDR1 is SGHTA and CDR2 FQGNSA. CDR3 region: CASSLGGSVYGYTF. The CDR3 region has the DNA TGTGCCAGCAGCTTAGGGGGGTCAGTCTATGGCTACACCTTC.

The V and J genes are TRBV27 and TRBJ2-1; 13 bases are shared with TRBD2. This CDR3 contains 19 residues. Germline CDR1 reads MNHEY; CDR2 reads SMNVEV (reference sequence). The junction had 6 bases not matched to a gene; V was cut back by 1 base and J by 0 bases. The CDR3: CASSLLGLAGTSSYNEQFF. The CDR3 bases are TGTGCCAGCAGTTTATTGGGACTAGCGGGGACTAGCTCCTACAATGAGCAGTTCTTC.

DNA for the CDR3: TGCGCCAGCAGCCTACTAAGGAGCGTTGGCACAGATACGCAGTATTTT. Amino acid sequence: CASSLLRSVGTDTQYF. This chain joins TRBV4-1 and TRBJ2-3, with no clear D. This CDR3 region has 16 residues. Germline V CDR1 and CDR2: MGHRA, YSYEKL. V was trimmed by 4 bases and J by 1 base, leaving 15 bases between them.

The gene calls are TRBV27 and TRBJ2-2; TRBD1 might be the D (6 bases). This CDR3 region has 13 residues. V was cut by 7 bases and J by 4 bases, with 10 bases left in between. CDR1 is MNHEY, CDR2 SMNVEV, per germline (reference sequence). This CDR3 is CASKRGSTGELFF. In nucleotides, the CDR3 is TGTGCCAGCAAAAGGGGGTCCACCGGGGAGCTGTTTTTT.